This passage covers 10 T cell receptor beta chains from one sample sequenced in a study of CD8 T cells in Susac syndrome. A quantity of about 0.5 to 1 ug RNA underwent reverse transcription using random hexamers. TCRdb fed the immunoSEQ multiplex PCR reads into MiXCR, producing one record per CDR3 protein. Here the sample spans roughly 130,000 distinct CDR3 sequences, about 94% being singletons. The sample was CD4+ T cells from PBMCs. All receptors derive from a human donor with multiple sclerosis.

The chain joins TRBV20-1 to TRBJ1-5; D is uncertain. Germline values: CDR1 DFQATT, CDR2 SNEGSKA (reference sequence). There are 15 residues in the CDR3. The V and J ends lost 6 bases and 8 bases respectively, with 23 bases between them. CDR3 coding DNA: TGCAGTGCCCTAGGCCCCTCGGGGTTCAAAAAGCCCCAGCATTTT. Translating gives CSALGPSGFKKPQHF.

The chain is built from TRBV3-1 and TRBJ1-4; D unresolved. Deletions cut 4 bases from V and 9 bases from J, with 15 bases between. The CDR3 extends over 14 amino acids. Germline-derived CDR1 and CDR2 are LGHDT and YNNKEL (reference sequence). The CDR3 region is CASSLVGLGQKLFF. The CDR3 nucleotides are TGTGCCAGCAGCCTAGTCGGACTTGGACAAAAACTGTTTTTT.

The V call is TRBV2, the J call TRBJ1-1; no reliable D call. The CDR3 consists of 15 residues. V was trimmed by 6 bases and J by 2 bases, leaving 16 bases between them. Germline V gives CDR1 SNHLY, CDR2 FYNNEI. The CDR3 DNA is TGTGCCAGCAGGGTGTCGGTAGCACTTAACACTGAAGCTTTCTTT. It yields the protein CASRVSVALNTEAFF.

The rearrangement joins TRBV24-1 to TRBJ2-6; D ambiguous. The CDR3 consists of 8 residues. V dropped 9 bases and J dropped 13 bases, with 3 bases sitting between them. From germline, CDR1 is KGHDR and CDR2 SFDVKD. CDR3 loop: CATPVLTF. The CDR3 region has the DNA TGTGCCACCCCAGTCCTGACTTTC.

The chain uses TRBV20-1 and TRBJ2-7, with 8 nucleotides matching TRBD2. The CDR3 extends over 12 amino acids. The germline CDR1 and CDR2 sequences are DFQATT and SNEGSKA (reference sequence). The trim removed 6 bases at V and 0 bases at J, leaving 1 base unmatched. The CDR3 sequence: CSAGTSSYEQYF. The CDR3 coding sequence is TGCAGTGCCGGGACTAGCTCCTACGAGCAGTACTTC.

The chain's CDR3 is CASSAPGLALNTGELFF. CDR3 in DNA: TGTGCCAGCAGCGCGCCGGGACTAGCCTTGAACACCGGGGAGCTGTTTTTT. V gene TRBV9 combines with J gene TRBJ2-2, with TRBD2 matching 9 bases. Germline-derived CDR1 and CDR2 are SGDLS and YYNGEE. V lost 3 bases to trimming and J lost 1 base; unmatched junction nucleotides: 7. The CDR3 contains 17 residues.

The J gene is TRBJ2-1, the V gene TRBV5-1; 10 bases are a match to TRBD2. Losses at the gene ends were 4 bases for V and 2 bases for J; bases not matched to a gene: 3. The CDR3 contains 15 residues. Per germline, CDR1 SGHRS and CDR2 YFSETQ. The CDR3: CASSHTSGTYNEQFF. For the CDR3, the DNA is TGCGCCAGCAGCCACACTAGCGGGACCTACAATGAGCAGTTCTTC.

The chain recombines TRBV21-1 with TRBJ1-1; the table's D gene call, TRBD1, was not cross checked with the DNA. TRBV21-1 is shown as a pseudogene. The CDR3 is 9 residues long. The CDR3 nucleotides read TGTGAGGGGGGACCTGAAGCTTTCTTT. Its protein is CEGGPEAFF.

The V call is TRBV6-2 or TRBV6-3, the J call TRBJ2-1; 11 bases agree with TRBD1. Trimming at V came to 6 bases and at J to 8 bases, leaving 9 bases not matched to a gene. CDR1 is MNHEY and CDR2 is SVGEGT in the germline V gene. The CDR3 is 15 amino acids. The DNA for the CDR3 is TGTGCCAGCAGCCCGGACAGGGGGCTGATCGATGAGCAGTTCTTC. Translated: CASSPDRGLIDEQFF.

The chain uses TRBV28 and TRBJ2-1, with 9 bases matching TRBD2. CDR1 and CDR2 (germline): MDHEN, SYDVKM. With V trimmed by 4 bases and J by 5 bases, 6 bases remained unmatched. The CDR3 is made up of 15 amino acids. The CDR3 is CASSSLAGGNNEQFF. The CDR3 nucleotides are TGTGCCAGCAGTTCACTAGCGGGCGGGAACAATGAGCAGTTCTTC. Variable domain in full (rest from reference TRBV28 and TRBJ2-1): DVKVTQSSRYLVKRTGEKVFLECVQDMDHENMFWYRQDPGLGLRLIYFSYDVKMKEKGDIPEGYSVSREKKERFSLILESASTNQTSMYLCASSSLAGGNNEQFFGPGTRLTVL.